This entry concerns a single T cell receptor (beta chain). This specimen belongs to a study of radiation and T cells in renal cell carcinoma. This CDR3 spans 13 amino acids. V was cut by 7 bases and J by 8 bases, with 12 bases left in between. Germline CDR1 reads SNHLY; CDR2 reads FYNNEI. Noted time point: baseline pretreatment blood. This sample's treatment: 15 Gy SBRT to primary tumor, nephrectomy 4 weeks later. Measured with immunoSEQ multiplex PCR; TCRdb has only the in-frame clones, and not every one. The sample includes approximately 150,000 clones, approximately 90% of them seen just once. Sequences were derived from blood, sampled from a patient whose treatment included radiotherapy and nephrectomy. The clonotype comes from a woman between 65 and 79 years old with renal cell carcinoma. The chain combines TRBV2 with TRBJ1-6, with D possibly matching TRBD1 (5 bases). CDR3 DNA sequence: TGTGCCAGCACTATGTTGACAGATTCACCCCTCCACTTT. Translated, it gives CASTMLTDSPLHF.